This TCR beta chain was sequenced during a study of blood T cell repertoires in COVID-19. Study-wide background: T cells, B-cell-depleted T cells, or PBMCs supplied cDNA or gDNA.

Those enrolled in Seattle joined during active infection and were followed longitudinally afterward. Under the authors' procedure: Reference gene primers were amplified, and this amplification served to estimate nucleated cell counts. Repertoires were generated with immunoSEQ multiplex PCR, while TCRdb's copy carries only in-frame clones and drops some. V and J calls and clone size are copied from that table; D and trimming were computed from the DNA. This repertoire shows some 450,000 clones, more than 70% found once; its top ten account for over 9.5%. V lost 3 bases to trimming and J lost 6 bases, with 26 bases between them. Germline CDR1 and CDR2: ENHRY and SYGVKD. The CDR3 spans 18 residues.

The rearrangement joins TRBV10-3 to TRBJ1-2; possibly TRBD1 for D (6 bases). The receptor was derived from a woman aged 50 to 60 with COVID-19, enrolled during active disease. The sample taken for sequencing was peripheral blood. CDR3 sequence reads: CAISDPNIRQGTADGYTF. In DNA form, the CDR3 reads TGTGCCATCAGTGACCCAAATATCCGGCAGGGGACGGCGGATGGCTACACCTTC.